Here is one T cell receptor (beta chain) with its context. The data are from a study of blood T cell repertoires in COVID-19. Original processing notes: Reference gene primer amplification gave estimated nucleated cell counts. Produced via immunoSEQ multiplex PCR; TCRdb's table is partial and in-frame only. V and J calls and clone size are those listed in that table; D and trimming were worked out from the DNA. The sample yields about 190,000 clones, 65% to 80% seen once. This TCR derives from a woman aged 50 to 60 with acute COVID-19. Sequencing input: PBMCs or T cells enriched from blood (not recorded which).

CDR3 DNA: TGTGCCAGCAGTTATTGGGGGCTTCAAGAGACCCAGTACTTC. Protein: CASSYWGLQETQYF. The gene calls are TRBV6-5 and TRBJ2-5, with D possibly matching TRBD1 (6 bases). From germline, CDR1 is MNHEY and CDR2 SVGAGI. The V and J ends lost 3 bases and 2 bases respectively, with 10 bases between them. The CDR3 runs 14 residues.